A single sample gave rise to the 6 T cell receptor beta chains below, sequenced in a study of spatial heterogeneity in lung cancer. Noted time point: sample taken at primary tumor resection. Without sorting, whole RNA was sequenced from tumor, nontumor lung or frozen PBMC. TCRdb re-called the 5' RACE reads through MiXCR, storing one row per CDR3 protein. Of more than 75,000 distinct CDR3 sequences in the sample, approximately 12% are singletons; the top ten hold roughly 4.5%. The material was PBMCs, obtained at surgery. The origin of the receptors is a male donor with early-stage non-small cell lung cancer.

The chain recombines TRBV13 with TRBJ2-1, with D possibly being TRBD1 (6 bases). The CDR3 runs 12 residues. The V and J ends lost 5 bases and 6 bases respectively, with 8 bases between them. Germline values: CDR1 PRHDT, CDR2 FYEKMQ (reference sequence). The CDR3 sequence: CASSMTGNEQFF. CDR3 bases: TGTGCCAGCAGCATGACAGGCAATGAGCAGTTCTTC.

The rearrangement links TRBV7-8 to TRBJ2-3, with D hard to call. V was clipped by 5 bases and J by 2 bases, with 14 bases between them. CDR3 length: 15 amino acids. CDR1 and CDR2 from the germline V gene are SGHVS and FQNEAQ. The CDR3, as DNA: TGTGCCAGCAGCCCCCCGGGTTTCCTCACAGATACGCAGTATTTT. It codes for CASSPPGFLTDTQYF.

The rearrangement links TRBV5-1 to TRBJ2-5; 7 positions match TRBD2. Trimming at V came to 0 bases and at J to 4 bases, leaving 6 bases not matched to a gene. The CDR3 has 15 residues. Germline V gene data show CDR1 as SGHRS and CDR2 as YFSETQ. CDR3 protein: CASSLGGAGRETQYF. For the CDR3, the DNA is TGCGCCAGCAGCTTGGGGGGAGCGGGAAGAGAGACCCAGTACTTC.

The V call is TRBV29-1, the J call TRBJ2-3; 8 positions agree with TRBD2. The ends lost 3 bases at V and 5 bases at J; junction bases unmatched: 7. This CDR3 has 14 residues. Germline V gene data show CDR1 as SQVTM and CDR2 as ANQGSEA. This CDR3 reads CSVDERGLLDTQYF. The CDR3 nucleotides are TGCAGCGTTGACGAGCGGGGGCTCCTAGATACGCAGTATTTT.

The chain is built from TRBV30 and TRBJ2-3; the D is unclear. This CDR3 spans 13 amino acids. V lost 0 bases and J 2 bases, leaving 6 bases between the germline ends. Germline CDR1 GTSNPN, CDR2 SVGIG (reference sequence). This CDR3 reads CAWSVRVTDTQYF. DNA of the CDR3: TGTGCCTGGAGTGTACGAGTCACAGATACGCAGTATTTT.

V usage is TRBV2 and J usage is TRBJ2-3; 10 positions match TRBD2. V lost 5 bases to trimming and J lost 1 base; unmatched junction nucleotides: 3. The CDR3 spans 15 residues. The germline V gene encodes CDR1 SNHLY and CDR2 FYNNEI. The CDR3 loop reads CASSQREGGTDTQYF. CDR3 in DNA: TGTGCCAGCAGTCAGCGGGAGGGGGGCACAGATACGCAGTATTTT. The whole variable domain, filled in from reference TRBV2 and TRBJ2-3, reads EPEVTQTPSHQVTQMGQEVILRCVPISNHLYFYWYRQILGQKVEFLVSFYNNEISEKSEIFDDQFSVERPDGSNFTLKIRSTKLEDSAMYFCASSQREGGTDTQYFGPGTRLTVL.